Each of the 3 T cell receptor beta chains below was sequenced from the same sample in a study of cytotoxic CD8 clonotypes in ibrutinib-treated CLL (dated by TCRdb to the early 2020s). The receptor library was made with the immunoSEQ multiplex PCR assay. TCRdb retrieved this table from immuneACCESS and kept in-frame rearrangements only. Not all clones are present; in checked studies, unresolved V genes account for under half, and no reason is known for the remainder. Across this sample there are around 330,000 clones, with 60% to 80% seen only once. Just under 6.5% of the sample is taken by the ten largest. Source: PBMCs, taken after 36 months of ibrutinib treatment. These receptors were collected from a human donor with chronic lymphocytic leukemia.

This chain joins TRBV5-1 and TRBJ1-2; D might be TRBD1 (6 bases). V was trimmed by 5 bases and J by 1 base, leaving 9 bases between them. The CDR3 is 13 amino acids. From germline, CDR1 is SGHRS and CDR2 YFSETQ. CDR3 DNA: TGCGCCAGCAGAGAACAGGGTAACTATGGCTACACCTTC. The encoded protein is CASREQGNYGYTF.

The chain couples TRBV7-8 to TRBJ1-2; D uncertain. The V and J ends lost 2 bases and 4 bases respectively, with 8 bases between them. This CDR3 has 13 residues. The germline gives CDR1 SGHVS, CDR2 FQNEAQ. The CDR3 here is CASSLRGSYGYTF. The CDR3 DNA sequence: TGTGCCAGCAGCTTACGAGGGTCCTATGGCTACACCTTC.

CDR3 coding DNA: TGTGCCAGCACGACGGGAGGGCCGTCAGATACGCAGTATTTT. It encodes CASTTGGPSDTQYF. This chain links TRBV2 with TRBJ2-3; 8 bases line up with TRBD2. With V trimmed by 7 bases and J by 4 bases, 7 bases remained unmatched. The CDR3 spans 14 residues. Germline loops: CDR1 SNHLY, CDR2 FYNNEI.